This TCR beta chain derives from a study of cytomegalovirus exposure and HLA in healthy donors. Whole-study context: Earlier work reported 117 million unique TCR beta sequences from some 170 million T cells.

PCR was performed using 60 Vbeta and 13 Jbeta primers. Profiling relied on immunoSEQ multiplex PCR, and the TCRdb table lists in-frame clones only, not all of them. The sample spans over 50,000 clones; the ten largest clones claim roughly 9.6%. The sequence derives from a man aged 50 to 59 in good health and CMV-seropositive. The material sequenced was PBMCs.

CDR3 nucleotides: TGCGCCAGCAGCCAAGAGTCGGGGGATCTCGAAGCTTTCTTT. Translated: CASSQESGDLEAFF. The V and J genes are TRBV4-1 and TRBJ1-1, with D perhaps TRBD1 (5 bases). The CDR3 length is 14 residues. Trimming left V 0 bases short and J 8 bases short, with 13 bases between. Per germline, CDR1 MGHRA and CDR2 YSYEKL.